This T cell receptor beta chain came from a study of blood T cell repertoires in COVID-19. Study context: The United States, Italy and Spain provided the acute and convalescent COVID-19 samples. From T cells, B-cell-depleted T cells, or PBMCs came the material, which was cDNA or gDNA.

In germline, CDR1 is SNHLY, CDR2 FYNNEI. The CDR3 runs 15 residues. Trimming took off 4 bases at V and 2 bases at J, with 14 bases between the two ends. In this sample, this clone turned up once. In the original analysis: By means of reference gene primer amplification, nucleated cell counts were estimated. TCRdb's table, derived via immunoSEQ multiplex PCR, lists solely in-frame clones and lacks some. V, J and clone size reflect that table, while D and trimming were determined from the DNA. This sample has more than 50,000 clones, with roughly 90% found just once. The material sequenced was peripheral blood. The genes are TRBV2 and TRBJ1-2; weak D call: TRBD1 (6 bases). The sequence was collected from a human donor in a cohort sampled during active COVID-19. DNA of the CDR3: TGTGCCAGCAGTGTGGGACACTCTTTAAACTATGGCTACACCTTC. Its protein is CASSVGHSLNYGYTF.